A selection of T cell receptor beta chains follows, all from one sample in a study of T cells in Graves' hyperthyroidism and ophthalmopathy. TCRdb independently ran MiXCR on the multiplex PCR reads; one entry per CDR3 protein. The sample lists 250,000 to 300,000 distinct CDR3 sequences, less than 15% seen once, with 7% to 8.5% in the top ten. Sequencing was performed on blood. These receptors originate from a young woman with Graves' hyperthyroidism that later progressed to Graves' ophthalmopathy. The CDR3 runs from the conserved cysteine through the conserved F or W. A D gene is named only where the DNA matches it firmly. Where a row states a size, it is once, few, many or the class of an expanded clone; other rows omit it.

length	J	size	V	D	CDR3	DNA
13	TRBJ2-1	many	TRBV5-1	.	CASSWGADNEQFF	TGCGCCAGCAGCTGGGGGGCGGACAATGAGCAGTTCTTC
14	TRBJ2-2	many	TRBV28	.	CASSLQGFTGELFF	TGTGCCAGCAGTTTACAGGGGTTCACCGGGGAGCTGTTTTTT
14	TRBJ2-3	many	TRBV6-2/TRBV6-3	.	CASSYLDYMDTQYF	TGTGCCAGCAGTTACCTGGATTACATGGATACGCAGTATTTT
13	TRBJ2-5	many	TRBV28	.	CASSFQGQETQYF	TGTGCCAGCAGTTTTCAGGGTCAAGAGACCCAGTACTTC
13	TRBJ1-2	many	TRBV6-1	.	CAISAQGSYGYTF	TGTGCCATCTCCGCCCAGGGGTCCTATGGCTACACCTTC
11	TRBJ2-5	many	TRBV20-1	.	CSAAVQETQYF	TGCAGTGCGGCGGTCCAAGAGACCCAGTACTTC
16	TRBJ2-1	few	TRBV4-1	.	CASSIPAGLSYNEQFF	TGCGCCAGCAGCATCCCAGCGGGCCTCTCCTACAATGAGCAGTTCTTC
12	TRBJ2-7	many	TRBV10-3	.	CAISDKVLEQYF	TGTGCCATCAGTGACAAGGTCCTCGAGCAGTACTTC
16	TRBJ2-7	many	TRBV14	TRBD2	CASSQGLAGVGNEQYF	TGTGCCAGCAGCCAAGGACTAGCGGGAGTCGGGAACGAGCAGTACTTC
15	TRBJ2-7	.	TRBV5-4	TRBD1	CASSEDRGTYYEQYF	TGTGCCAGCAGCGAGGACAGGGGAACATACTACGAGCAGTACTTC
13	TRBJ2-1	.	TRBV6-2/TRBV6-3	.	CASSYYRLNEQFF	TGTGCCAGCAGTTATTACCGTCTAAATGAGCAGTTCTTC
11	TRBJ1-6	.	TRBV12-3/TRBV12-4	.	CASTLDGKAHF	TGTGCCAGCACCTTGGACGGAAAGGCTCACTTT
15	TRBJ1-2	many	TRBV7-2	.	CASSLRRGAVEGYTF	TGTGCCAGCAGCTTAAGGAGGGGGGCAGTTGAGGGCTACACCTTC
13	TRBJ2-2	many	TRBV28	.	CAVGQTNTGELFF	TGTGCCGTGGGGCAGACGAACACCGGGGAGCTGTTTTTT
15	TRBJ1-2	.	TRBV28	.	CASSSKRGGSYGYTF	TGTGCCAGCAGCTCGAAAAGGGGGGGTTCCTATGGCTACACCTTC
15	TRBJ2-1	.	TRBV6-2/TRBV6-3	TRBD2	CASSTSGSTYNEQFF	TGTGCCAGCAGTACTAGCGGGAGCACCTACAATGAGCAGTTCTTC
15	TRBJ2-3	many	TRBV20-1	.	CSARDFGLFTDTQYF	TGCAGTGCTAGAGATTTCGGACTCTTCACAGATACGCAGTATTTT
12	TRBJ2-7	many	TRBV12-3/TRBV12-4	.	CASSLWVGEQYF	TGTGCCAGCAGTTTATGGGTTGGCGAGCAGTACTTC
15	TRBJ2-1	many	TRBV12-3/TRBV12-4	.	CASRSLTVSYNEQFF	TGTGCCAGCAGATCGCTGACAGTATCCTACAATGAGCAGTTCTTC
15	TRBJ2-1	many	TRBV7-3	TRBD2	CASSLKSGSSTEQFF	TGTGCCAGCAGCTTAAAGAGCGGGAGTTCGACTGAGCAGTTCTTC
14	TRBJ1-1	few	TRBV30	.	CAWRKGTGNTEAFF	TGTGCCTGGCGTAAAGGGACCGGGAACACTGAAGCTTTCTTT
14	TRBJ1-6	many	TRBV6-1	.	CASRSTVYNSPLHF	TGTGCCAGCAGATCGACGGTCTATAATTCACCCCTCCACTTT
16	TRBJ2-1	many	TRBV11-3	.	CASSLDGANQHNEQFF	TGTGCCAGCAGCTTAGATGGGGCAAACCAGCACAATGAGCAGTTCTTC